This entry describes one TCR beta chain. Its antigen is undetermined. Investigators profiled TCR beta VDJ and CDR3 from genomic DNA template. In TCRdb, the reads were re-called with MiXCR into one record per CDR3 protein. The table records under 200,000 distinct CDR3 sequences, around 40% of them present only once. The sample belongs to a study of CD8+CD57+ T cells in acquired aplastic anemia. Across the whole study: Average DNA yield from sorted CD4+ and CD8+ cells was 3.2 ug.

The CDR3 sequence is 15 residues long. Germline CDR1 is ENHRY and CDR2 is SYGVKD. J gave up 10 bases and V 10 bases, and 18 bases lay outside the gene matches. Study results and caveats: Patients and controls shared 25 to 30 CD8+ CDR3 sequences, which appeared highly expressed in patients and within their immunodominant clones.

The receptor's source is a human donor in good health. The sequenced sample consisted of sorted CD4+, CD8+, or CD8+CD57+ T cells (not recorded which) from PBMCs. The V and J genes are TRBV10-3 and TRBJ2-3, with 9 nucleotides matching TRBD1. CDR3 in DNA: TGTGCCAGCTTACCCCGGGACAGGGCTGCGGTGGCGCAGTATTTT. Translating gives CASLPRDRAAVAQYF.